The rows below give T cell receptor beta chains drawn from one sample of a study of post-analysis software for immune sequencing data. TCRdb analysed the PCR reads with MiXCR anew, one entry per CDR3 protein. The sample has around 250,000 distinct CDR3 sequences; less than 40% are singletons. Material: blood. The receptors stem from a girl between 10 and 17 years old with multiple sclerosis. Both conserved end residues are part of each CDR3. The order of the fields is J gene, V gene, clone size, D gene, CDR3 DNA, CDR3 protein. D genes are given only for firm matches. Size values are once, few and many counts, or a class for expanded clones, and some rows have none.

TRBJ2-1 | TRBV7-9 | - | - | TGTTCCAGCAGCTCTCTAGGACGGTCCTACAATGAGCAGTTCTTC | CSSSSLGRSYNEQFF
TRBJ1-1 | TRBV5-1 | many | - | TGCGCCAGCAGCTTGGATGCCACGGGGAACACTGAAGCTTTCTTT | CASSLDATGNTEAFF
TRBJ2-3 | TRBV7-2 | once | TRBD2 | TGTGCCAGCAGCCTCAGGGGGACTAGCGGGATAACAGATACGCAGTATTTT | CASSLRGTSGITDTQYF
TRBJ1-5 | TRBV5-1 | many | - | TGCGCCAGCAGCTTGTCCCCGAGTGGGCCCAATCAGCCCCAGCATTTT | CASSLSPSGPNQPQHF
TRBJ1-2 | TRBV30 | few | - | TGTGCCTGGACCATAGGGCAAGAAGGCTACACCTTC | CAWTIGQEGYTF
TRBJ2-5 | TRBV18 | many | TRBD1 | TGTGCCAGCTCAACCCGACAGGGGCCACAAGAGACCCAGTACTTC | CASSTRQGPQETQYF
TRBJ1-5 | TRBV2 | few | TRBD1 | TGTGCCAGCAGTGCAGGGGGACGCAATCAGCCCCAGCATTTT | CASSAGGRNQPQHF
TRBJ1-1 | TRBV9 | - | - | TGTGCCAGCAGCGGGGGTCTGGGGTCGAACACTGAAGCTTTCTTT | CASSGGLGSNTEAFF
TRBJ2-7 | TRBV11-2 | - | - | TGTGCCAGCAGTCATCTCATTCTGCTCCAGTACTTC | CASSHLILLQYF
TRBJ2-7 | TRBV20-1 | - | TRBD2 | TGCAGTGCTAGAGGTCCTAGCGGGGGGGATTCCTACGAGCAGTACTTC | CSARGPSGGDSYEQYF
TRBJ2-2 | TRBV29-1 | many | TRBD2 | TGCAGCGTGGGCCTAGCGGGGGGGCCCGGGGAGCTGTTTTTT | CSVGLAGGPGELFF
TRBJ2-3 | TRBV7-2 | few | TRBD2 | TGTGCCATCTTACCCGCCCAGGGGCGGGGGGTCACAGATACGCAGTATTTT | CAILPAQGRGVTDTQYF
TRBJ2-5 | TRBV20-1 | many | - | TGCAGTGCTAGAGATGATGGGCGGGGACAAGAGACCCAGTACTTC | CSARDDGRGQETQYF
TRBJ2-7 | TRBV5-1 | - | - | TGCGCCAGCAGCTTGGGTCCGGGGGCGCGCTACGAGCAGTACTTC | CASSLGPGARYEQYF
TRBJ2-7 | TRBV29-1 | once | - | TGCAGCGTGAGTTCCGACGGGGGACGCTCCTACGAGCAGTACTTC | CSVSSDGGRSYEQYF
TRBJ2-3 | TRBV14 | many | TRBD2 | TGTGCCAGCAGCCAGGGGACTAGACGCACAGATACGCAGTATTTT | CASSQGTRRTDTQYF
TRBJ2-5 | TRBV4-2 | - | - | TGTGCCAGCAGCTCGCGGGTAACGGAGACCCAGTACTTC | CASSSRVTETQYF
TRBJ1-3 | TRBV28 | few | - | TGTGCCAGCAGTTTTTCGGGGCTAGGAAACACCATATATTTT | CASSFSGLGNTIYF